This T cell receptor (beta chain) appears in the sequencing data of a study of CD8 T cells in Susac syndrome. Reverse transcription used roughly 0.5 to 1 ug RNA and random hexamers. A multiplex approach, immunoSEQ multiplex PCR, amplified TCR beta CDR3 across 54 Vbeta and 13 Jbeta. TCRdb reanalysed the immunoSEQ multiplex PCR reads using MiXCR and keeps one entry per CDR3 protein. The sample includes some 150,000 distinct CDR3 sequences, about 94% of them seen just once. Sequencing of TCR beta was carried out in blood CD8+ and CD4+ T cells. Germline V lookup: CDR1 SGHDT, CDR2 YYEEEE. This CDR3 comprises 15 residues. V lost 4 bases, J lost 10 bases, and 11 bases stayed unmatched.

This sequence joins TRBV5-6 and TRBJ1-4; 9 bases line up with TRBD1. The sample comprised CD8+ T cells from PBMCs. This TCR derives from a human donor with multiple sclerosis. In DNA form, the CDR3 reads TGTGCCAGCAGCGGGGGGACAGGGAGTGTCGGAAAACTGTTTTTT. Amino acid sequence: CASSGGTGSVGKLFF.